This T cell receptor beta chain is from a study of blood T cell repertoires in COVID-19. Study context: Samples of COVID-19 (acute and convalescent) were obtained from the United States, Italy and Spain.

Exposed study participants had met a COVID-19 case within 2 weeks before entry. In the original analysis: It was from reference gene primer amplification that nucleated cell counts were estimated. Clones were sequenced by immunoSEQ multiplex PCR, and TCRdb holds only the in-frame ones, with some missing. D and trimming were read from the DNA, whereas the V and J calls and clone size are those reported in that table. The sample consists of about 270,000 clones, around 93% of them appearing once. Per germline, CDR1 LNHDA and CDR2 SQIVND (reference sequence). The J segment lost 5 bases and the V segment lost 2 bases, leaving 5 bases of the junction unmatched. The CDR3 runs to 15 residues.

What was sequenced was PBMCs or T cells enriched from blood (not recorded which). This receptor was obtained from a man aged 35 to 55 who had been exposed to COVID-19. The rearrangement joins TRBV19 to TRBJ2-1; TRBD2 matches at 8 bases. The CDR3 DNA reads as TGTGCCAGTAGTATAAGGGCACTAGCGGACAATGAGCAGTTCTTC. The encoded protein is CASSIRALADNEQFF. The whole variable domain, remainder taken from reference TRBV19 and TRBJ2-1, is DGGITQSPKYLFRKEGQNVTLSCEQNLNHDAMYWYRQDPGQGLRLIYYSQIVNDFQKGDIAEGYSVSREKKESFPLTVTSAQKNPTAFYLCASSIRALADNEQFFGPGTRLTVL.